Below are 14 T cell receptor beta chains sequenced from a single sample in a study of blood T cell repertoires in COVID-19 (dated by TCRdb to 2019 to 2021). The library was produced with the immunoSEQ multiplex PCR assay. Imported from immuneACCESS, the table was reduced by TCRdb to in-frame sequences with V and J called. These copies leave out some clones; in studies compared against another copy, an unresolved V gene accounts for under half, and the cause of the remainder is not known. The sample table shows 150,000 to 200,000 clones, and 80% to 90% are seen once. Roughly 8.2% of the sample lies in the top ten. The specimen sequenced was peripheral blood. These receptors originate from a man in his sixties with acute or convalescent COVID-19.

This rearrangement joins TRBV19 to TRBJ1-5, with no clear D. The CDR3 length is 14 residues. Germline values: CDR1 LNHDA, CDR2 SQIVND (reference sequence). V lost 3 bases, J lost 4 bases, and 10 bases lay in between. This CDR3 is CASSMARGNQPQHF. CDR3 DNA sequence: TGTGCCAGTAGTATGGCGCGGGGAAATCAGCCCCAGCATTTT.

CDR3 in amino acids: CASSEVRGDNEQFF. DNA of the CDR3: TGCGCCAGCAGTGAAGTTAGAGGAGACAATGAGCAGTTCTTC. The rearrangement links TRBV10-2 to TRBJ2-1; D ambiguous. This CDR3 is built from 14 residues. Trimming removed 3 bases at V and 5 bases at J, with 11 bases between. The germline V gene encodes CDR1 WSHSY and CDR2 SAAADI.

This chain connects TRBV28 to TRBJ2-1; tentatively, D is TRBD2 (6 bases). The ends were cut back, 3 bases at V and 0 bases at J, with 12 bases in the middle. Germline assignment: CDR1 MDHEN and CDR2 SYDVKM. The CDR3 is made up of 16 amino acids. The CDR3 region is CASSFPAGSSYNEQFF. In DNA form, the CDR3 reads TGTGCCAGCAGTTTCCCGGCCGGGAGCTCCTACAATGAGCAGTTCTTC.

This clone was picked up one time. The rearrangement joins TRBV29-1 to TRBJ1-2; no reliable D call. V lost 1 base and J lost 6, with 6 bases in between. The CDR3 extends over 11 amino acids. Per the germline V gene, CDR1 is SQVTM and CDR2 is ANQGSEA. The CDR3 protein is CSVEGRDGYTF. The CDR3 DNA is TGCAGCGTTGAAGGACGGGATGGCTACACCTTC. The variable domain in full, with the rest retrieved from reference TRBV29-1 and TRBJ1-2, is SAVISQKPSRDICQRGTSLTIQCQVDSQVTMMFWYRQQPGQSLTLIATANQGSEATYESGFVIDKFPISRPNLTFSTLTVSNMSPEDSSIYLCSVEGRDGYTFGSGTRLTVV.

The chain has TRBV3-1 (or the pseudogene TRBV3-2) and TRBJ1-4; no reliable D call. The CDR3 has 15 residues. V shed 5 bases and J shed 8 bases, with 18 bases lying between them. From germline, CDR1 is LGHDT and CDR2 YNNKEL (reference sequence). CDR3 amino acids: CASSSRSRGLEKLFF. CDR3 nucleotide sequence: TGTGCCAGCAGCTCCCGATCCCGCGGCCTAGAAAAACTGTTTTTT.

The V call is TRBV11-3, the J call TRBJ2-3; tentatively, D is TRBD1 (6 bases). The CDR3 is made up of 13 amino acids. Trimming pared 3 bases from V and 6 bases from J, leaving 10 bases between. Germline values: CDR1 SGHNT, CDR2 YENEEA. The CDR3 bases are TGTGCCAGCAGCTTGGGGGCCTTTGATACGCAGTATTTT. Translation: CASSLGAFDTQYF.

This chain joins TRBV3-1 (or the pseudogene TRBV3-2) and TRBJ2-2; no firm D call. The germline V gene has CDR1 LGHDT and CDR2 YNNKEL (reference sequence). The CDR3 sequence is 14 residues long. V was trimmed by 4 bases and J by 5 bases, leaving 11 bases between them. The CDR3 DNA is TGTGCCAGCAGCCCCCCCCGGTTGACCGGGGAGCTGTTTTTT. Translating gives CASSPPRLTGELFF.

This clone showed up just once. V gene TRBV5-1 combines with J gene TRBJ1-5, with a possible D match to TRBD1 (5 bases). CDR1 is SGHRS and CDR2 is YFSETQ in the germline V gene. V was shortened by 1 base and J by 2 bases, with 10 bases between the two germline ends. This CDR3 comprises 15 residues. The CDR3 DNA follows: TGCGCCAGCAGCTTGCGGGGGGAGGGCAATCAGCCCCAGCATTTT. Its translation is CASSLRGEGNQPQHF.

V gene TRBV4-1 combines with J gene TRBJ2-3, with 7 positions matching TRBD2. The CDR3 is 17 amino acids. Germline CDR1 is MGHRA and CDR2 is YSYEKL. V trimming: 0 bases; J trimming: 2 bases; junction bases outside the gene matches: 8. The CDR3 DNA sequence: TGCGCCAGCAGCCAAGATCGTATTAGCGGGTTCACAGATACGCAGTATTTT. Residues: CASSQDRISGFTDTQYF.

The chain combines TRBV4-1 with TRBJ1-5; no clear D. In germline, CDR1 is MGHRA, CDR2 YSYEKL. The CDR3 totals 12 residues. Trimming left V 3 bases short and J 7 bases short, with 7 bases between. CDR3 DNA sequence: TGCGCCAGCAGCCACCCTAACCAGCCCCAGCATTTT. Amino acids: CASSHPNQPQHF.

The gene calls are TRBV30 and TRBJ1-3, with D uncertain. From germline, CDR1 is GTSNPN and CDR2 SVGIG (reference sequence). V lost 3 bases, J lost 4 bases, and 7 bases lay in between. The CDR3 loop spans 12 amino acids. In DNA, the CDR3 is TGTGCCTGGAGCAATCAGGGAAACACCATATATTTT. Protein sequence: CAWSNQGNTIYF.

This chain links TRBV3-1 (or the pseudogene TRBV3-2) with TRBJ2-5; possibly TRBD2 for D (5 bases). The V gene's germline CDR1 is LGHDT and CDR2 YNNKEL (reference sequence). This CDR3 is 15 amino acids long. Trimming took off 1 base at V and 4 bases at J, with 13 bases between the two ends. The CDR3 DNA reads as TGTGCCAGCAGCCAAGGGGTGGGAGACGGAGAGACCCAGTACTTC. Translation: CASSQGVGDGETQYF.

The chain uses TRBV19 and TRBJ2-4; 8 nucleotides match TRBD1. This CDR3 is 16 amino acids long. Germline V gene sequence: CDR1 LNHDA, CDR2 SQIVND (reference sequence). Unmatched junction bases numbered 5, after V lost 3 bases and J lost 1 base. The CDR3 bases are TGTGCCAGTAGTATGAGGACAGGGAAGGCCAAAAACATTCAGTACTTC. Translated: CASSMRTGKAKNIQYF. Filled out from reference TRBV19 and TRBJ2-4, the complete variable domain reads DGGITQSPKYLFRKEGQNVTLSCEQNLNHDAMYWYRQDPGQGLRLIYYSQIVNDFQKGDIAEGYSVSREKKESFPLTVTSAQKNPTAFYLCASSMRTGKAKNIQYFGAGTRLSVL.

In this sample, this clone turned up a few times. CDR3: CASSGAGGHGYTF. The CDR3, as DNA: TGCGCCAGCAGTGGGGCAGGGGGCCATGGCTACACCTTC. V gene TRBV10-1 combines with J gene TRBJ1-2; 8 bases agree with TRBD1. CDR1 WNHNN and CDR2 SYGVQD come from the germline V gene (reference sequence). This CDR3 is 13 amino acids long. The J segment lost 6 bases and the V segment lost 4 bases, leaving 4 bases of the junction unmatched.